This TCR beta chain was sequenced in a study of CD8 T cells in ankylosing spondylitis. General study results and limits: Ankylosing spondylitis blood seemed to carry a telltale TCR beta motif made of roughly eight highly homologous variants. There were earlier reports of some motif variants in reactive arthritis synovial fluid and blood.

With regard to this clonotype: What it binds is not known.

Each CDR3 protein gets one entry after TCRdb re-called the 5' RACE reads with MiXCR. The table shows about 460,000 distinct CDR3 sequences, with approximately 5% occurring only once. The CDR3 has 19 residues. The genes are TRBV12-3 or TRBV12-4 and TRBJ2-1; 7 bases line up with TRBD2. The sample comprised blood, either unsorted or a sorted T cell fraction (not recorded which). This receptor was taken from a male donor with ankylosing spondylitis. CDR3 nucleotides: TGTACCATCAGGCTACAATTCTCCATCGGGGGAGGGCCCTCTCGGGAGCAGTTCTTC. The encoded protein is CTIRLQFSIGGGPSREQFF.